This T cell receptor (beta chain) was identified in a study of circulating CD8 cells and anti-PD-1 response in melanoma. Sorting of live CD3+CD8+TCRalphabeta+ cells by PD-1 and/or TIGIT gave four subsets. This clonotype was detected a few times. Its specificity is unknown. The QIAseq Immune Repertoire TCR panel built the libraries from around 15 ng of total RNA. TCRdb redid the calling of the reads with MiXCR, one entry per CDR3 protein. The table includes 300 to 350 distinct CDR3 sequences, around a tenth detected once. Overall study results and limits: Previously treated and treatment-naive patients were pooled together.

Trimming took 10 bases from V and 11 from J, leaving 20 bases between them. Germline V gene data show CDR1 as LNHDA and CDR2 as SQIVND (reference sequence). CDR3 length equals 12 residues. The chain recombines TRBV19 with TRBJ1-2; D not certain. Specimen: CD8+ T cells from PBMCs, collected at baseline or after one month of anti-PD-1 therapy (not recorded which). This sequence originates from a human donor with melanoma. For the CDR3, the DNA is TGTGCCACCGGATCTATTGTAGCTGCATACACCTTC. It specifies CATGSIVAAYTF.